Each of the 9 T cell receptor beta chains below was sequenced from the same sample in a study of identical twins. TCRdb reanalysed the 5' RACE reads using MiXCR and keeps one entry per CDR3 protein. This repertoire shows over 550,000 distinct CDR3 sequences, 7% to 7.5% found once; its top ten account for about 1.5%. This sample also belongs to another study, concerning yellow fever vaccine responses in identical twins.

The sample consisted of PBMCs. The source of these receptors is a woman younger than 35 in good health.

This clonotype was seen ten or more times. DNA of the CDR3: TGCGCCAGCAGCCAACCACAGGGGATAGCAGATACGCAGTATTTT. This codes for CASSQPQGIADTQYF. The chain carries TRBV4-1 and TRBJ2-3, with 7 bases fitting TRBD1. The junction had 6 bases not matched to a gene; V was cut back by 2 bases and J by 4 bases. In germline, CDR1 is MGHRA, CDR2 YSYEKL. This CDR3 contains 15 residues.

This clonotype was recorded many times. The V and J genes are TRBV12-3 or TRBV12-4 and TRBJ1-2; 8 nucleotides match TRBD1. This CDR3 has 16 residues. The trim removed 6 bases at V and 2 bases at J, leaving 11 bases unmatched. The CDR3 DNA reads TGTGCCAGCAGCCTGGACAGGGAGAGGGACAACTATGGCTACACCTTC. This codes for CASSLDRERDNYGYTF.

This clonotype was found many times. This chain connects TRBV5-1 to TRBJ1-3; the D is unclear. Trimming cost V 4 bases and J 3 bases, with 8 bases left between them. This CDR3 comprises 13 residues. Germline V gene sequence: CDR1 SGHRS, CDR2 YFSETQ. The CDR3 sequence is CASSREFGNTIYF. The CDR3 coding sequence is TGCGCCAGCAGCCGCGAATTTGGAAACACCATATATTTT.

This clonotype was seen repeatedly, ten times or more. This chain connects TRBV20-1 to TRBJ2-1; 14 bases are shared with TRBD2. The germline gives CDR1 DFQATT, CDR2 SNEGSKA (reference sequence). The CDR3 is 16 amino acids. With 7 bases clipped from V and 3 bases from J, the junction kept 8 bases outside the gene matches. CDR3 amino acids: CSDRPGLAGDYNEQFF. DNA of the CDR3: TGCAGTGACCGACCGGGACTAGCGGGAGACTACAATGAGCAGTTCTTC.

This clonotype has only a few counts. The chain links TRBV20-1 to TRBJ2-1; 10 bases fit TRBD2. The V gene end was trimmed by 1 base and the J gene end by 9 bases; junction bases not matched to a gene: 6. CDR1 and CDR2 from the germline V gene are DFQATT and SNEGSKA (reference sequence). CDR3 length: 14 residues. The CDR3 spells CSARAPGLAPEQFF. The CDR3 DNA reads as TGCAGTGCTAGAGCTCCGGGACTAGCGCCTGAGCAGTTCTTC.

There are a few counts of this clonotype. An end of the junction does not agree with germline; a read error may underlie this. J is TRBJ2-1 and V is TRBV29-1; the D gene is possibly TRBD2 (6 bases). In germline, CDR1 is SQVTM, CDR2 ANQGSEA. This CDR3 has 14 amino acids. This CDR3 is CSVEEGGTYNEQFF. The CDR3 DNA follows: TGCAGCGTGGAAGAAGGAGGGACCTACAATGAGCAGTTCTTC.

This clonotype showed up many times. The gene calls are TRBV3-1 and TRBJ2-3; TRBD2 might be the D (6 bases). V was clipped by 0 bases and J by 2 bases, with 12 bases between them. The CDR3 sequence is 16 residues long. Germline V lookup: CDR1 LGHDT, CDR2 YNNKEL (reference sequence). Here the CDR3 reads CASSQDPSATTDTQYF. CDR3 nucleotide sequence: TGTGCCAGCAGCCAAGACCCTAGCGCCACCACAGATACGCAGTATTTT.

The chain joins TRBV7-2 to TRBJ2-7; 7 bases map to TRBD1. The germline CDR1 and CDR2 sequences are SGHTA and FQGNSA. Unmatched junction bases numbered 16, after V lost 0 bases and J lost 2 bases. The CDR3 extends over 19 amino acids. CDR3 protein: CASSLADPVTGYETYEQYF. CDR3 sequence (DNA): TGTGCCAGCAGCTTAGCGGATCCGGTGACAGGGTATGAAACCTACGAGCAGTACTTC.

This clonotype showed up just a few times. The chain joins TRBV20-1 to TRBJ1-4; 8 nucleotides match TRBD1. The CDR3 covers 14 residues. V was pared by 3 bases and J by 5 bases, with 5 bases of the junction left unmatched. CDR1 DFQATT and CDR2 SNEGSKA come from the germline V gene (reference sequence). The CDR3 loop reads CSASSGQGNEKLFF. The CDR3 bases are TGCAGTGCTAGTTCCGGACAGGGAAATGAAAAACTGTTTTTT.